This T cell receptor (beta chain) derives from a study of cytomegalovirus exposure and HLA in healthy donors. Primers: 60 Vbeta forward and 13 Jbeta reverse. Some clones are missing from TCRdb's copy, which holds only in-frame ones; the method was immunoSEQ multiplex PCR. Found here are roughly 100,000 clones, 60% to 80% of them singletons; the top ten hold roughly 9.6%. This clone was found a few times. CDR3 length: 13 amino acids. The ends were cut back, 4 bases at V and 2 bases at J, with 11 bases in the middle. Looked up from germline, CDR1 is GTSNPN and CDR2 is SVGIG (reference sequence). The chain has TRBV30 and TRBJ1-1; D remains ambiguous. The sample consisted of PBMCs. This TCR was sampled from a male donor in good health and CMV-seropositive. In nucleotides, the CDR3 is TGTGCCTGGACAGCGGGTTTTAACACTGAAGCTTTCTTT. This gives the protein CAWTAGFNTEAFF.